This is a list of T cell receptor beta chains from one sample in a study of blood T cell repertoires in COVID-19. Clones were read by immunoSEQ multiplex PCR, and TCRdb kept only the in-frame ones, dropping some. Here the sample spans some 150,000 clones, around 88% being singletons. The sequenced sample consisted of peripheral blood. The source is a woman aged 60-70 years with acute or convalescent COVID-19. CDR3s include the opening cysteine and the closing phenylalanine or tryptophan. The D gene is left open where the match is weak. For some rows the clone size is stated as once, few or many, or as a class when expanded; others skip it.

D: TRBD2
V: TRBV6-6
size: NA
J: TRBJ2-5
DNA: TGTGCCAGCAGTCTCCCTCTGCGACTAGCGGGGGATCAAGAGACCCAGTACTTC
CDR3: CASSLPLRLAGDQETQYF

D: NA
V: TRBV30
size: NA
J: TRBJ2-1
DNA: TGTGCCTGGAGTGAGAGAGGGCGGGTCTTGAATGAGCAGTTCTTC
CDR3: CAWSERGRVLNEQFF

D: NA
V: TRBV3-1/TRBV3-2
size: once
J: TRBJ2-6
DNA: TGTGCCAGCAGCCAATGGGGGGAATCTGGGGCCAACGTCCTGACTTTC
CDR3: CASSQWGESGANVLTF

D: NA
V: TRBV11-2
size: NA
J: TRBJ2-2
DNA: TGTGCCAGCGGGGGTGGAGCGGGTGTGAACACCGGGGAGCTGTTTTTT
CDR3: CASGGGAGVNTGELFF

D: TRBD2
V: TRBV9
size: NA
J: TRBJ2-3
DNA: TGTGCCAGCAGCGCGGGGGGGTCAGATACGCAGTATTTT
CDR3: CASSAGGSDTQYF

D: NA
V: TRBV4-3
size: NA
J: TRBJ1-3
DNA: TGCGCCAGCAGCCAAGTGAGTGGGCAAGGTGGAAACACCATATATTTT
CDR3: CASSQVSGQGGNTIYF

D: NA
V: TRBV7-2
size: NA
J: TRBJ1-1
DNA: TGTGCCAGCAGCCCCGCCATCGGGGTGGGAGAAGCTTTCTTT
CDR3: CASSPAIGVGEAFF

D: NA
V: TRBV28
size: once
J: TRBJ1-1
DNA: TGTGCCAGCAGCCCCGGGGAGGGAATGAACACTGAAGCTTTCTTT
CDR3: CASSPGEGMNTEAFF

D: TRBD2
V: TRBV14
size: NA
J: TRBJ2-1
DNA: TGTGCCAGCAGCCAGACGGGACTAGACTTCAATGAGCAGTTCTTC
CDR3: CASSQTGLDFNEQFF

D: NA
V: TRBV7-2
size: once
J: TRBJ2-5
DNA: TGTGCCAGCAGTCCGAGGAGGGGGGGCCAAGAGACCCAGTACTTC
CDR3: CASSPRRGGQETQYF

D: NA
V: TRBV7-2
size: NA
J: TRBJ1-1
DNA: TGTGCCAGCAGCCCCCCCCCATCAATGAACACTGAAGCTTTCTTT
CDR3: CASSPPPSMNTEAFF

D: TRBD1
V: TRBV19
size: NA
J: TRBJ1-2
DNA: TGTGCCACCTCACCCTCGACAGGGCCTGGCTATGGCTACACCTTC
CDR3: CATSPSTGPGYGYTF

D: TRBD1
V: TRBV5-1
size: once
J: TRBJ1-2
DNA: TGCGCCAGCAGCTTGGGACAGGGTAGGGACTATGGCTACACCTTC
CDR3: CASSLGQGRDYGYTF

D: NA
V: TRBV7-2
size: once
J: TRBJ1-5
DNA: TGTGCCAGCAGCTTAGAGGGAGATAGCCAGCCCCAGCATTTT
CDR3: CASSLEGDSQPQHF

D: NA
V: TRBV7-2
size: once
J: TRBJ1-4
DNA: TGTGCCAGCAGCTTGGGCGTTAGGACTCGAGAAAAACTGTTTTTT
CDR3: CASSLGVRTREKLFF

D: TRBD1
V: TRBV19
size: NA
J: TRBJ1-5
DNA: TGTGCCACCATAATGACAGGGGAAGGTTCGAGCAATCAGCCCCAGCATTTT
CDR3: CATIMTGEGSSNQPQHF

D: NA
V: TRBV2
size: once
J: TRBJ2-1
DNA: TGTGCCAGCAGGAGGGGGGGTTCCTACAATGAGCAGTTCTTC
CDR3: CASRRGGSYNEQFF

D: TRBD2
V: TRBV7-2
size: NA
J: TRBJ2-2
DNA: TGTGCCAGCAGCCCCAGCGGGGGTGGAGCCGGGGAGCTGTTTTTT
CDR3: CASSPSGGGAGELFF

D: NA
V: TRBV13
size: NA
J: TRBJ2-1
DNA: TGTGCCACCGAGTTCACAGGGTTTAATGAGCAGTTCTTC
CDR3: CATEFTGFNEQFF

D: NA
V: TRBV18
size: NA
J: TRBJ1-1
DNA: TGTGCCAGCTCACCAAGTATGGAACAGGCGGACACTGAAGCTTTCTTT
CDR3: CASSPSMEQADTEAFF

D: NA
V: TRBV6-2/TRBV6-3
size: NA
J: TRBJ1-1
DNA: TGTGCCAGCAGTTACTCAGGGGGAGTGACTGAAGCTTTCTTT
CDR3: CASSYSGGVTEAFF

D: NA
V: TRBV3-1/TRBV3-2
size: NA
J: TRBJ2-5
DNA: TGTGCCAGCAGCCAAGGGGCCACCCTACTTAAAGAGACCCAGTACTTC
CDR3: CASSQGATLLKETQYF

D: TRBD2
V: TRBV12-3/TRBV12-4
size: NA
J: TRBJ2-5
DNA: TGTGCCAGCAGTTTCGGGGGGGAAGAGACCCAGTACTTC
CDR3: CASSFGGEETQYF

D: TRBD1
V: TRBV4-3
size: NA
J: TRBJ1-6
DNA: TGCGCCAGCAGCCAAAAGACAGGGTTCAATTCACCCCTCCACTTT
CDR3: CASSQKTGFNSPLHF

D: TRBD1
V: TRBV6-5
size: NA
J: TRBJ1-2
DNA: TGTGCCAGCGGGGGGACAGGGTATGGCTACACCTTC
CDR3: CASGGTGYGYTF

D: TRBD2
V: TRBV9
size: NA
J: TRBJ2-1
DNA: TGTGCCAGCAGCGTAGTAAGCGGGGTCGGCTACAATGAGCAGTTCTTC
CDR3: CASSVVSGVGYNEQFF

D: NA
V: TRBV11-2
size: NA
J: TRBJ2-3
DNA: TGTGCCAGCAGCCCACGCCCGGGGATTCCCTCTAGCACAGATACGCAGTATTTT
CDR3: CASSPRPGIPSSTDTQYF

D: NA
V: TRBV6-5
size: NA
J: TRBJ1-4
DNA: TGTGCCAGTTCAGCAACTAATGAAAAACTGTTTTTT
CDR3: CASSATNEKLFF

D: TRBD1
V: TRBV13
size: NA
J: TRBJ1-2
DNA: TGTGCCAGCAGCTTAACCGGGACAGAGAGTGGCTACACCTTC
CDR3: CASSLTGTESGYTF

D: NA
V: TRBV6-6
size: NA
J: TRBJ1-2
DNA: TGTGCCAGCAGTTCCGGACAGCTGAGTGGCTACACCTTC
CDR3: CASSSGQLSGYTF

D: TRBD1
V: TRBV4-3
size: once
J: TRBJ2-7
DNA: TGCGCCAGCAGCCGGGGGAGACAGGGCTACGAGCAGTACTTC
CDR3: CASSRGRQGYEQYF

D: TRBD1
V: TRBV27
size: NA
J: TRBJ1-4
DNA: TGTGCCAGCAGTTTTCCGACAGGGACGACTAATGAAAAACTGTTTTTT
CDR3: CASSFPTGTTNEKLFF

D: TRBD1
V: TRBV5-4
size: NA
J: TRBJ2-3
DNA: TGTGCCAGCAGCTCCCCGACAGGGGGCTCGAGATTCGCAGATACGCAGTATTTT
CDR3: CASSSPTGGSRFADTQYF

D: TRBD1
V: TRBV19
size: once
J: TRBJ1-3
DNA: TGTGCCACGAGTCGGACAGGGGCCGGTGGAAACACCATATATTTT
CDR3: CATSRTGAGGNTIYF

D: NA
V: TRBV18
size: NA
J: TRBJ2-5
DNA: TGTGCCAGCTCACCAGATGGACAGTACGGGGAGACCCAGTACTTC
CDR3: CASSPDGQYGETQYF

D: NA
V: TRBV6-2/TRBV6-3
size: NA
J: TRBJ2-7
DNA: TGTGCCAGCAGCAACAATAATAAGTACGAGCAGTACTTC
CDR3: CASSNNNKYEQYF

D: TRBD1
V: TRBV18
size: once
J: TRBJ2-2
DNA: TGTGCCAGCTCACGACCACAGGGGGCTGGGGAGCTGTTTTTT
CDR3: CASSRPQGAGELFF

D: TRBD2
V: TRBV4-3
size: NA
J: TRBJ2-5
DNA: TGCGCCAGCAGCCTCCATCGGGGGGGACAAGAGACCCAGTACTTC
CDR3: CASSLHRGGQETQYF

D: NA
V: TRBV21-1
size: NA
J: TRBJ1-2
DNA: TGTGCCAGCAGCCCTTGTTACTATGGCTACACCTTC
CDR3: CASSPCYYGYTF

D: NA
V: TRBV2
size: NA
J: TRBJ1-1
DNA: TGTGCCAGCACCCCTCTTACAACGAACACTGAAGCTTTCTTT
CDR3: CASTPLTTNTEAFF

D: NA
V: TRBV27
size: NA
J: TRBJ2-5
DNA: TGTGCCAGCAGCCCGACAGGGAGGATTGTCGGAGAGACCCAGTACTTC
CDR3: CASSPTGRIVGETQYF

D: TRBD1
V: TRBV28
size: NA
J: TRBJ1-2
DNA: TGTGCCAGCAGTTTATTCCTTCTACCGGGACAGGGAGGCTATGGCTACACCTTC
CDR3: CASSLFLLPGQGGYGYTF

D: TRBD1
V: TRBV3-1/TRBV3-2
size: NA
J: TRBJ1-1
DNA: TGTGCCAGCAGCCAAGATCTGAGGGGGCCGAAAGCTTTCTTT
CDR3: CASSQDLRGPKAFF

D: NA
V: TRBV6-2/TRBV6-3
size: NA
J: TRBJ2-7
DNA: TGTGCCAGCAGTTACCAACTAGGGGGCGAGCAGTACTTC
CDR3: CASSYQLGGEQYF

D: NA
V: TRBV7-2
size: many
J: TRBJ2-7
DNA: TGTGCCAGCAGCTTAGGGGCAGGGGCCTACGAGCAGTACTTC
CDR3: CASSLGAGAYEQYF